The 9 T cell receptor beta chains presented below share a single source sample, sequenced in a study of blood T cell repertoires in COVID-19. Sequencing was performed with immunoSEQ multiplex PCR; in TCRdb, only in-frame clones are kept and a portion is missing. The sample consists of about 370,000 clones, around 90% of them appearing once. Sequenced input: peripheral blood. These receptors all stem from a man in his late teens or twenties with active or convalescent COVID-19.

In its sample, this clone was seen once. The chain employs TRBV19 and TRBJ2-7, with 7 bases that match TRBD2. Germline V lookup: CDR1 LNHDA, CDR2 SQIVND (reference sequence). The CDR3 runs to 16 residues. Germline trimming cut 9 bases from V and 4 bases from J; bases unmatched to any gene: 18. CDR3 DNA sequence: TGTGCCAGGGGAGGGACCGGAAAATTATGGGCGTACGAGCAGTACTTC. The encoded protein is CARGGTGKLWAYEQYF. Full variable domain (remainder filled in from reference TRBV19 and TRBJ2-7): DGGITQSPKYLFRKEGQNVTLSCEQNLNHDAMYWYRQDPGQGLRLIYYSQIVNDFQKGDIAEGYSVSREKKESFPLTVTSAQKNPTAFYLCARGGTGKLWAYEQYFGPGTRLTVT.

The rearrangement links TRBV7-6 to TRBJ2-7, with 9 positions matching TRBD2. V lost 5 bases to trimming and J lost 5 bases; unmatched junction nucleotides: 16. The V gene's germline CDR1 is SGHVS and CDR2 FNYEAQ. The CDR3 extends over 17 amino acids. The DNA of the CDR3 is TGTGCCAGCAGCCACTGGGATATTAGCGGGAGAAGGAACGAGCAGTACTTC. It yields the protein CASSHWDISGRRNEQYF.

The CDR3 DNA reads TGCAGTGCTAGTGTCGAGAGGAACTACGAGCAGTACTTC. This translates into CSASVERNYEQYF. V is TRBV20-1 and J is TRBJ2-7; D is unresolved. The V end lost 3 bases, the J end lost 3 bases, and 12 bases lay between the germline ends. Per germline, CDR1 DFQATT and CDR2 SNEGSKA (reference sequence). The CDR3 is 13 amino acids.

The CDR3 region has the DNA TGTGCCAGCTCACCACAGGCAGGGGAAGAGACCCAGTACTTC. Translation gives CASSPQAGEETQYF. The chain joins TRBV18 to TRBJ2-5; tentative D call: TRBD1 (6 bases). The CDR3 consists of 14 residues. CDR1 KGHSH and CDR2 LQKENI come from the germline V gene. The V end lost 1 base, the J end lost 3 bases, and 9 bases lay between the germline ends.

This clone was recorded a few times. This chain links TRBV25-1 with TRBJ1-2; TRBD1 might be the D (6 bases). The CDR3 loop spans 13 amino acids. Germline V CDR1 and CDR2: MGHDK, SYGVNS. V lost 4 bases and J lost 4, with 10 bases in between. CDR3 nucleotides: TGTGCCAGCAGTGCCCAGGGGACCTATGGCTACACCTTC. It codes for CASSAQGTYGYTF.

This clone was observed a few times. The chain recombines TRBV4-3 with TRBJ1-2, with 9 bases fitting TRBD1. The germline V gene has CDR1 LGHNA and CDR2 YSLEER. CDR3 length equals 16 residues. Trimming removed 1 base from V and 6 bases from J; junction bases left unmatched: 9. The DNA of the CDR3 is TGCGCCAGCAGCCAAGGTGATAACAGGGGGCGCGATGGCTACACCTTC. Residues: CASSQGDNRGRDGYTF.

The V gene is TRBV7-9, the J gene TRBJ1-2; TRBD1 agrees at 8 bases. CDR3 size: 14 residues. J gave up 3 bases and V 6 bases, and 6 bases lay outside the gene matches. The V gene's germline CDR1 is SEHNR and CDR2 FQNEAQ (reference sequence). The CDR3 protein is CASSSQGEDYGYTF. CDR3 nucleotide sequence: TGTGCCAGCAGTTCACAGGGGGAGGACTATGGCTACACCTTC.

The chain joins TRBV6-5 to TRBJ1-1; D unresolved. V was shortened by 5 bases and J by 4 bases, with 8 bases between the two germline ends. This CDR3 is built from 12 residues. The germline V gene encodes CDR1 MNHEY and CDR2 SVGAGI. The DNA of the CDR3 is TGTGCCAGCAGTCGGGTGGGCACTGAAGCTTTCTTT. Translating gives CASSRVGTEAFF.

V usage is TRBV19 and J usage is TRBJ1-2; D might be TRBD1 (6 bases). This CDR3 spans 14 amino acids. Germline V gene lookup returns CDR1 LNHDA and CDR2 SQIVND (reference sequence). V lost 7 bases and J 5 bases, leaving 17 bases between the germline ends. CDR3 protein: CASTSAPGEYGYTF. The CDR3 DNA follows: TGTGCCAGTACGAGTGCCCCAGGGGAGTATGGCTACACCTTC.